This T cell receptor (beta chain) originates from a study of cytomegalovirus exposure and HLA in healthy donors. Study observations and caveats: Published work reported that the classifier diagnosed cytomegalovirus status with high specificity and sensitivity. Most CMV-associated TCR beta chains appeared HLA-restricted in a later analysis.

J lost 7 bases, V lost 4 bases, and 12 bases had no gene match. Germline CDR1 is SEHNR and CDR2 is FQNEAQ (reference sequence). The CDR3 has 16 amino acids. Concerning this clone itself: Its target is unknown.

In the PCR, 60 Vbeta and 13 Jbeta primers were used. The protocol was immunoSEQ multiplex PCR, while the TCRdb copy is restricted to in-frame clones and leaves out a portion. The sample lists roughly 190,000 clones, approximately 81% occurring once. The rearrangement links TRBV7-9 to TRBJ2-7, with 11 bases aligning to TRBD1. What was sequenced was PBMCs. This clonotype originated in a woman between 50 and 59 years old in good health and CMV-seronegative. The CDR3 bases are TGTGCCAGCAGCTCGACATCGGGACAGGGGGTAAGAGAGCAGTACTTC. Translation gives CASSSTSGQGVREQYF. The complete variable domain, with remaining parts taken from reference TRBV7-9 and TRBJ2-7, reads DTGVSQNPRHKITKRGQNVTFRCDPISEHNRLYWYRQTLGQGPEFLTYFQNEAQLEKSRLLSDRFSAERPKGSFSTLEIQRTEQGDSAMYLCASSSTSGQGVREQYFGPGTRLTVT.